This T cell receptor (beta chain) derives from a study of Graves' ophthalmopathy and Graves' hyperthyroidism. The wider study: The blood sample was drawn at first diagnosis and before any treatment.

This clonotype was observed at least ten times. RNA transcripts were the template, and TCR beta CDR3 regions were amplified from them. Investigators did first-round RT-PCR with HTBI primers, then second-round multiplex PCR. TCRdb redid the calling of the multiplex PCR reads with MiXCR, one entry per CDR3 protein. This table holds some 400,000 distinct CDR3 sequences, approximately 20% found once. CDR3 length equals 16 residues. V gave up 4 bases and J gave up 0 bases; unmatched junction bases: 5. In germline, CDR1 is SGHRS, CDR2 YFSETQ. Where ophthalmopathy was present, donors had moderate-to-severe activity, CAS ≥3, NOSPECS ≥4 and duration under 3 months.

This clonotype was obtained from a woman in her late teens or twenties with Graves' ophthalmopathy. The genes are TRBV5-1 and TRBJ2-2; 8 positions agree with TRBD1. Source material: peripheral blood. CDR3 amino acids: CASSVLTGANTGELFF. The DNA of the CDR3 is TGCGCCAGCAGCGTATTGACAGGGGCGAACACCGGGGAGCTGTTTTTT.